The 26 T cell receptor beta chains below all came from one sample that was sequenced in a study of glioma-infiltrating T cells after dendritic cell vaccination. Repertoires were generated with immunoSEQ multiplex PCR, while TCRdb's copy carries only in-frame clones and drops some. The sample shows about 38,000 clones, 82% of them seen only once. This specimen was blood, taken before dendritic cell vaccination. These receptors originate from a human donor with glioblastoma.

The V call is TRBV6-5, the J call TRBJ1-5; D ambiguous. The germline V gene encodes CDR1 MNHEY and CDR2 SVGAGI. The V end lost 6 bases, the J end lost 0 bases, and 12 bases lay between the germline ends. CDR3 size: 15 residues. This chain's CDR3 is CASRVQRNSNQPQHF. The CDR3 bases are TGTGCCAGCAGAGTACAGCGGAATAGCAATCAGCCCCAGCATTTT.

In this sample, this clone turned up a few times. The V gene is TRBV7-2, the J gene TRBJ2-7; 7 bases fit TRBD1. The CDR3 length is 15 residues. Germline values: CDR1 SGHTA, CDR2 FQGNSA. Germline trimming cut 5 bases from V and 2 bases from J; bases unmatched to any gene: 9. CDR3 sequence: CASSLDPGQPYEQYF. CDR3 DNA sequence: TGTGCCAGCAGCCTAGATCCGGGACAGCCCTACGAGCAGTACTTC. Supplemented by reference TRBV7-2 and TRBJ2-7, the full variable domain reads GAGVSQSPSNKVTEKGKDVELRCDPISGHTALYWYRQSLGQGLEFLIYFQGNSAPDKSGLPSDRFSAERTGGSVSTLTIQRTQQEDSAVYLCASSLDPGQPYEQYFGPGTRLTVT.

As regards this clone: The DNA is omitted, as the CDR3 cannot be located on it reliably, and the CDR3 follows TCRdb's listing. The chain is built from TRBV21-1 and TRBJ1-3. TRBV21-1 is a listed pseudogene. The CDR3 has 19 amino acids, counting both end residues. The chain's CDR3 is CASSKVEGFGGGSGNTIYF.

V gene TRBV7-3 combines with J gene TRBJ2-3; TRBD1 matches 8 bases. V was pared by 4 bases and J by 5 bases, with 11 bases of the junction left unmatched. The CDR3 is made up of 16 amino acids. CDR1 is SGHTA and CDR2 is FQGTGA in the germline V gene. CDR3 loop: CASSSKDRGSRDTQYF. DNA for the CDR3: TGTGCCAGCAGCTCAAAAGACAGGGGAAGTCGAGATACGCAGTATTTT.

CDR3 in amino acids: CASSQDAPGQVDNEQFF. CDR3 in DNA: TGCGCCAGCAGCCAAGATGCCCCCGGACAGGTGGACAATGAGCAGTTCTTC. This chain links TRBV4-3 with TRBJ2-1; 7 nucleotides align to TRBD1. This CDR3 has 17 amino acids. Trimming at V came to 0 bases and at J to 5 bases, leaving 10 bases not matched to a gene. Germline CDR1 reads LGHNA; CDR2 reads YSLEER.

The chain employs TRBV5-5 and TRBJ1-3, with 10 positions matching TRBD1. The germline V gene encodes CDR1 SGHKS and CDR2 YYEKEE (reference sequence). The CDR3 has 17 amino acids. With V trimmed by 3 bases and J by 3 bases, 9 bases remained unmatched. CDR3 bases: TGTGCCAGCAGCTGGGACCCGACAGGGGGCTTTGGAAACACCATATATTTT. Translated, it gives CASSWDPTGGFGNTIYF.

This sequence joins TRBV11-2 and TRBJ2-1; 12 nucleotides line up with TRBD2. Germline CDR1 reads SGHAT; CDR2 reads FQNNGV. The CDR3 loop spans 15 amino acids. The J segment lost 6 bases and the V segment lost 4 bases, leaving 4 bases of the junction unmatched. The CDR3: CASSYGLAGSNEQFF. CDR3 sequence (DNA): TGTGCCAGCAGCTACGGACTAGCGGGGTCCAATGAGCAGTTCTTC.

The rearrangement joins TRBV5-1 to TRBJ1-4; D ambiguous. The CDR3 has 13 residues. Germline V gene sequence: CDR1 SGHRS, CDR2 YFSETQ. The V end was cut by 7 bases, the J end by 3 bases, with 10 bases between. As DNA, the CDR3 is TGCGCCAGCTCGGGTGCGGCTAATGAAAAACTGTTTTTT. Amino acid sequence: CASSGAANEKLFF.

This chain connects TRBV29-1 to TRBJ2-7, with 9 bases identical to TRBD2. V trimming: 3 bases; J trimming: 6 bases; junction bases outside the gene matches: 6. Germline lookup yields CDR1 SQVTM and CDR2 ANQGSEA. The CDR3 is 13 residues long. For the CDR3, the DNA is TGCAGCGTTGACGTAGCGGGGGTCGGCGAGCAGTACTTC. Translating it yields CSVDVAGVGEQYF.

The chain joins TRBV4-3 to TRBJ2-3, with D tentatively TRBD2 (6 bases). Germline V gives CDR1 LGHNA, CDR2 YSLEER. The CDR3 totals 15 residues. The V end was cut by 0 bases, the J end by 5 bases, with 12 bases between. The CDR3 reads CASSQEGGAGDTQYF. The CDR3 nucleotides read TGCGCCAGCAGCCAAGAGGGCGGGGCGGGAGATACGCAGTATTTT.

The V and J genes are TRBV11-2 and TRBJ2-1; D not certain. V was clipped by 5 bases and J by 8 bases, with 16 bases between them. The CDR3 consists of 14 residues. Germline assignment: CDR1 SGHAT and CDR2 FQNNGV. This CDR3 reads CASSRGMVRDEQFF. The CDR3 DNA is TGTGCCAGCAGCCGCGGCATGGTGCGAGATGAGCAGTTCTTC.

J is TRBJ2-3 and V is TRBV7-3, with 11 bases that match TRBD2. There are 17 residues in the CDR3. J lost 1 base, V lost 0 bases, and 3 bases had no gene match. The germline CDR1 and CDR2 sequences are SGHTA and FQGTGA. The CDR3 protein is CASSLTGLAGGTDTQYF. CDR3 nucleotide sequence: TGTGCCAGCAGCTTAACCGGACTAGCGGGTGGCACAGATACGCAGTATTTT.

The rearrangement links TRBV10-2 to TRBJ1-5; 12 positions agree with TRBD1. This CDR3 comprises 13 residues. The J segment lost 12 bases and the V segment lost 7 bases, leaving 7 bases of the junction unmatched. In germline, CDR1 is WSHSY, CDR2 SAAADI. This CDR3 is CASKGQGAGGQHF. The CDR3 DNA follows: TGCGCCAGCAAGGGACAGGGGGCTGGGGGCCAGCATTTT.

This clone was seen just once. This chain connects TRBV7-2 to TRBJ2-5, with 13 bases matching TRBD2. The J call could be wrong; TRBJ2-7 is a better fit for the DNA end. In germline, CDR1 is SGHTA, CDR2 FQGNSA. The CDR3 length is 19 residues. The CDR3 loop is CASSLRTGLLAGGEHEQYF. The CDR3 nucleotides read TGTGCCAGCAGCTTACGAACGGGGCTACTAGCGGGGGGGGAACACGAGCAGTACTTC.

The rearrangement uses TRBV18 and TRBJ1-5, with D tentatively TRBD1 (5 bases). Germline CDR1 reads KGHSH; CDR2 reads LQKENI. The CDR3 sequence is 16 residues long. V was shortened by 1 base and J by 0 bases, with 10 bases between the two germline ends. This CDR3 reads CASSPQGSDSNQPQHF. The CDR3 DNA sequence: TGTGCCAGCTCACCACAGGGGTCAGATAGCAATCAGCCCCAGCATTTT. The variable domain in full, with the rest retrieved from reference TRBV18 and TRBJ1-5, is NAGVMQNPRHLVRRRGQEARLRCSPMKGHSHVYWYRQLPEEGLKFMVYLQKENIIDESGMPKERFSAEFPKEGPSILRIQQVVRGDSAAYFCASSPQGSDSNQPQHFGDGTRLSIL.

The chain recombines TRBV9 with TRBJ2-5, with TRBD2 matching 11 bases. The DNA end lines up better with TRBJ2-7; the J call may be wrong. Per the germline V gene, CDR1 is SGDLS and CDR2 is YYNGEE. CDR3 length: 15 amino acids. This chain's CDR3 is CASSSTTSGVAEQYF. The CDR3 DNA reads TGTGCCAGCAGCTCCACGACTAGCGGGGTGGCCGAGCAGTACTTC.

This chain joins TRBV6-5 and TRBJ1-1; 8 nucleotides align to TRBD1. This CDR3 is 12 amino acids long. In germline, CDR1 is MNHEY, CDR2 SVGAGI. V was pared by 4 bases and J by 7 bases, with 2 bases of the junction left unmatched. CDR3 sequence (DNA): TGTGCCAGCAGTTCAACAGGGGGTGAAGCTTTCTTT. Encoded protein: CASSSTGGEAFF.

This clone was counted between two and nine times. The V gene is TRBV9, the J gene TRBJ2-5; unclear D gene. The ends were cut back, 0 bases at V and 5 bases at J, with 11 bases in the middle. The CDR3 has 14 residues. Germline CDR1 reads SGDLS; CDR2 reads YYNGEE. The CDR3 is CASSVAIGGETQYF. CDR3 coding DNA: TGTGCCAGCAGCGTAGCTATTGGTGGTGAGACCCAGTACTTC.

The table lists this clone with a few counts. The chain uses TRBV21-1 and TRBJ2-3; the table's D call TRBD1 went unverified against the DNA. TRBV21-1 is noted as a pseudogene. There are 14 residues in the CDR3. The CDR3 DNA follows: TGTGCCAGCAGCAAAACAGGGTGCACAGATACGCAGTATTTT. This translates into CASSKTGCTDTQYF.

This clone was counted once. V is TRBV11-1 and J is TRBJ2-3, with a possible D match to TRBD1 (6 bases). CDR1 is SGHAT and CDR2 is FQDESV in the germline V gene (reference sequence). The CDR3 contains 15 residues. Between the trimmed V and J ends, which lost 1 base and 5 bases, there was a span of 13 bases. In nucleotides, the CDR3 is TGTGCCAGCAGCTTAGTAGCAGGGGTCATAGATACGCAGTATTTT. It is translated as CASSLVAGVIDTQYF.

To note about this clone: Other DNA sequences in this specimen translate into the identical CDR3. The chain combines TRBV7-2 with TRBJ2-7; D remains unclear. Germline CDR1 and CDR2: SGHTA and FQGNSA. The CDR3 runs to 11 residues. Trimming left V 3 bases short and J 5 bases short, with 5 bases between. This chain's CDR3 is CASSLRDEQYF. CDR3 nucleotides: TGTGCCAGCAGCTTGAGAGACGAGCAGTACTTC.

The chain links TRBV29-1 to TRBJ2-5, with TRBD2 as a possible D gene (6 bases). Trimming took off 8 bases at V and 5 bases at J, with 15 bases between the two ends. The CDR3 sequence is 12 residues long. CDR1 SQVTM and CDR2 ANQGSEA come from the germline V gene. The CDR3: CSSGGGQETQYF. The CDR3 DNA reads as TGCAGCTCGGGCGGAGGGCAGGAGACCCAGTACTTC. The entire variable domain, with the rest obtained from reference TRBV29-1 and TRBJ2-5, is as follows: SAVISQKPSRDICQRGTSLTIQCQVDSQVTMMFWYRQQPGQSLTLIATANQGSEATYESGFVIDKFPISRPNLTFSTLTVSNMSPEDSSIYLCSSGGGQETQYFGPGTRLLVL.

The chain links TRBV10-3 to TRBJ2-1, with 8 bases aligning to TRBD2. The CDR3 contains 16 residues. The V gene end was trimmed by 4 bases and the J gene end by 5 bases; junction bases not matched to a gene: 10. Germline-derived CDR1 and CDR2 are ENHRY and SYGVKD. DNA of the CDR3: TGTGCCATCAGTGGACCCCCGGGAGCGGGGGACAATGAGCAGTTCTTC. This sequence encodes CAISGPPGAGDNEQFF.

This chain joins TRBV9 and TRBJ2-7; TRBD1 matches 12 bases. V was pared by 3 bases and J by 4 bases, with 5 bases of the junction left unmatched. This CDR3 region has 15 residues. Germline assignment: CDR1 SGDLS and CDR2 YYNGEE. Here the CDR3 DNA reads TGTGCCAGCAGCGGCGGGACAGGGGGCGGGTACGAGCAGTACTTC. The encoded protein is CASSGGTGGGYEQYF.

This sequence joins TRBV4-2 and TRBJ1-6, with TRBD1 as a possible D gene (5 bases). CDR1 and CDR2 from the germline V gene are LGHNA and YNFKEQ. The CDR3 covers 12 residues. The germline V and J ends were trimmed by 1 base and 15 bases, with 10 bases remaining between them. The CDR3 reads CASSQVQGGLHF. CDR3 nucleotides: TGTGCCAGCAGCCAAGTTCAGGGCGGCCTCCACTTT.

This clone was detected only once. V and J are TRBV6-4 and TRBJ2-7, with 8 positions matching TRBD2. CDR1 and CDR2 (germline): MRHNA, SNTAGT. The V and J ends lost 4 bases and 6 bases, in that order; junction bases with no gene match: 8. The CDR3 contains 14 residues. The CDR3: CASSGTSPSGEQYF. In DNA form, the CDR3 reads TGTGCCAGCAGTGGGACTAGCCCTAGCGGCGAGCAGTACTTC.